This T cell receptor (beta chain) was recorded in a study of early T cells in non-severe SARS-CoV-2 infection. Study as a whole: Unsorted whole blood bulk RNA was sequenced, with unpaired chains.

This clonotype was found a few times. Attachment of unique molecular identifiers to individual cDNA molecules was performed. Each CDR3 protein is one row after TCRdb ran MiXCR on the 5' RACE reads. Of fewer than 65,000 distinct CDR3 sequences in the sample, about a tenth were seen once. Germline CDR1 and CDR2: SGHAT and FQNNGV. This CDR3 is built from 14 residues. V lost 3 bases, J lost 6 bases, and 5 bases stayed unmatched. The chain is built from TRBV11-2 and TRBJ2-3; 8 nucleotides line up with TRBD2. The sequence was collected from an adult who was a healthcare worker with PCR-confirmed SARS-CoV-2 infection or an uninfected control (not recorded which). The sequencing input was whole blood. The CDR3 spells CASSLVSGADTQYF. Written as DNA, the CDR3 is TGTGCCAGCAGCTTGGTTAGCGGGGCTGATACGCAGTATTTT. Based on the CDR3 plus reference TRBV11-2 and TRBJ2-3, the full variable domain is EAGVAQSPRYKIIEKRQSVAFWCNPISGHATLYWYQQILGQGPKLLIQFQNNGVVDDSQLPKDRFSAERLKGVDSTLKIQPAKLEDSAVYLCASSLVSGADTQYFGPGTRLTVL.